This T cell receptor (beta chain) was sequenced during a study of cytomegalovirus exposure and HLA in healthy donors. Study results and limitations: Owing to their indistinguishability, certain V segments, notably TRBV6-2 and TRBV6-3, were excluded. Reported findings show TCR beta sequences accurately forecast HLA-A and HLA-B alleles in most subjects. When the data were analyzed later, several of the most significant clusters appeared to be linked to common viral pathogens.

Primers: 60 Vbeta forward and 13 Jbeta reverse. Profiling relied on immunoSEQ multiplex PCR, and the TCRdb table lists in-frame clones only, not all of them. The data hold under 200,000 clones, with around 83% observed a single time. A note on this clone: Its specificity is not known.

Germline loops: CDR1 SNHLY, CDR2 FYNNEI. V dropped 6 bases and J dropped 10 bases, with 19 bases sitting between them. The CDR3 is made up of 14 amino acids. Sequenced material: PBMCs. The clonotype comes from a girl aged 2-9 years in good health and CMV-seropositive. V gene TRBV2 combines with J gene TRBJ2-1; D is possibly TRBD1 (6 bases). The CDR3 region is CASRIQGPLGEQFF. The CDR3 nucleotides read TGTGCCAGCAGAATACAGGGTCCTCTTGGGGAGCAGTTCTTC.